These 22 T cell receptor beta chains share one sample of origin, sequenced in a study of blood T cell repertoires in COVID-19. TCRdb keeps only in-frame clones here, not all; method: immunoSEQ multiplex PCR. The data hold under 50,000 clones, with 69% observed a single time. Material: peripheral blood. The receptors shown here come from a man at least 80 years old with acute or convalescent COVID-19.

V and J are TRBV7-2 and TRBJ2-3, with 10 bases identical to TRBD2. Germline-derived CDR1 and CDR2 are SGHTA and FQGNSA. This CDR3 is 16 amino acids long. Unmatched junction bases numbered 2, after V lost 1 base and J lost 1 base. The CDR3 here is CASSLGTSGGTDTQYF. The DNA of the CDR3 is TGTGCCAGCAGCTTAGGGACTAGCGGAGGCACAGATACGCAGTATTTT.

This rearrangement joins TRBV5-1 to TRBJ2-7; TRBD2 aligns across 11 bases. V was clipped by 4 bases and J by 2 bases; unmatched bases: 5. Germline lookup yields CDR1 SGHRS and CDR2 YFSETQ. The CDR3 spans 15 residues. DNA of the CDR3: TGCGCCAGCAGCGTCTTAGCGGGAGGGGCCTACGAGCAGTACTTC. Its protein product is CASSVLAGGAYEQYF.

The chain couples TRBV7-8 to TRBJ2-5; possibly TRBD2 for D (6 bases). The V end lost 5 bases, the J end lost 4 bases, and 11 bases lay between the germline ends. The CDR3 is made up of 13 amino acids. Germline-derived CDR1 and CDR2 are SGHVS and FQNEAQ. DNA for the CDR3: TGTGCCAGCAGCCCCTTTAGCGGAGAGACCCAGTACTTC. It codes for CASSPFSGETQYF. The full variable domain, its missing parts supplied by reference TRBV7-8 and TRBJ2-5, is GAGVSQSPRYKVAKRGQDVALRCDPISGHVSLFWYQQALGQGPEFLTYFQNEAQLDKSGLPSDRFFAERPEGSVSTLKIQRTQQEDSAVYLCASSPFSGETQYFGPGTRLLVL.

This clone has only a few counts. The chain joins TRBV19 to TRBJ2-1, with D possibly being TRBD1 (6 bases). The V and J ends lost 0 bases and 6 bases respectively, with 18 bases between them. Germline V gene sequence: CDR1 LNHDA, CDR2 SQIVND (reference sequence). CDR3 length equals 17 residues. The CDR3 loop is CASSIDPPGDPGNEQFF. CDR3 in DNA: TGTGCCAGTAGTATAGACCCCCCAGGGGACCCAGGCAATGAGCAGTTCTTC.

This clone was seen just once. The J gene is TRBJ1-2, the V gene TRBV6-5; 7 bases agree with TRBD1. Germline CDR1 MNHEY, CDR2 SVGAGI. This CDR3 has 16 amino acids. After removal of 2 bases from V and 5 bases from J, the junction contained 11 bases not matched to a gene. The CDR3 DNA reads as TGTGCCAGCAGTTACGGGACAGCCGGGCCGTTGTATGGCTACACCTTC. This encodes CASSYGTAGPLYGYTF.

In this sample, this clone turned up a few times. The chain carries TRBV6-5 and TRBJ2-1; D ambiguous. Germline V gives CDR1 MNHEY, CDR2 SVGAGI. Trimming removed 2 bases from V and 4 bases from J, with 12 bases in between. CDR3 length: 15 amino acids. The CDR3 loop reads CASSYALSPYNEQFF. The DNA for the CDR3 is TGTGCCAGCAGTTACGCGCTTTCTCCGTACAATGAGCAGTTCTTC.

The V and J genes are TRBV3-1 (or the pseudogene TRBV3-2) and TRBJ1-2; D unclear. Per the germline V gene, CDR1 is LGHDT and CDR2 is YNNKEL (reference sequence). This CDR3 region has 14 residues. V was trimmed by 0 bases and J by 2 bases, leaving 7 bases between them. CDR3 in amino acids: CASSQESKNYGYTF. The CDR3 bases are TGTGCCAGCAGCCAAGAATCTAAAAACTATGGCTACACCTTC.

This chain links TRBV15 with TRBJ2-2, with 9 nucleotides matching TRBD1. The J segment lost 3 bases and the V segment lost 3 bases, leaving 5 bases of the junction unmatched. This CDR3 contains 16 residues. Germline-derived CDR1 and CDR2 are LNHNV and YYDKDF (reference sequence). This CDR3 is CATSSGTGPYTGELFF. The CDR3 nucleotides read TGTGCCACCAGCAGCGGGACAGGGCCGTACACCGGGGAGCTGTTTTTT.

This sequence joins TRBV25-1 and TRBJ1-2; 8 bases fit TRBD1. The CDR3 is made up of 14 amino acids. Germline lookup yields CDR1 MGHDK and CDR2 SYGVNS. Trimming removed 2 bases from V and 3 bases from J; junction bases left unmatched: 2. As DNA, the CDR3 is TGTGCCAGCAGTGAACGGACAGGGTACTATGGCTACACCTTC. It translates to CASSERTGYYGYTF.

This clone was seen only once. The chain joins TRBV27 to TRBJ1-5; D is possibly TRBD1 (6 bases). There are 14 residues in the CDR3. Germline CDR1 reads MNHEY; CDR2 reads SMNVEV (reference sequence). Trimming removed 5 bases from V and 4 bases from J, with 12 bases in between. CDR3 bases: TGTGCCAGCAGTCCAAACAGGGCTAATCAGCCCCAGCATTTT. Its protein is CASSPNRANQPQHF.

This chain uses TRBV27 with TRBJ2-7; the D gene is possibly TRBD2 (6 bases). The length of the CDR3 is 14 residues. Trimming stripped 5 bases from V and 2 bases from J, with 13 bases between. The V gene's germline CDR1 is MNHEY and CDR2 SMNVEV (reference sequence). The CDR3, as DNA: TGTGCCAGCAGTCTTAGCGGTAAGACCTACGAGCAGTACTTC. Translated: CASSLSGKTYEQYF.

The chain recombines TRBV7-2 with TRBJ2-3; TRBD2 aligns across 11 bases. The CDR3 contains 17 residues. Germline-derived CDR1 and CDR2 are SGHTA and FQGNSA. Trimming cost V 0 bases and J 1 base; bases outside gene matches: 3. CDR3 in amino acids: CASSLALGLAGTDTQYF. CDR3 DNA: TGTGCCAGCAGCTTAGCTTTGGGACTAGCGGGCACAGATACGCAGTATTTT.

This sequence joins TRBV6-6 and TRBJ1-4, with D hard to call. Germline-derived CDR1 and CDR2 are MNHNY and SVGAGI (reference sequence). The CDR3 is 14 residues long. Trimming pared 0 bases from V and 8 bases from J, leaving 10 bases between. Here the CDR3 DNA reads TGTGCCAGCAGTTACTCCCTAGGAGACGAAAAACTGTTTTTT. Translated, it gives CASSYSLGDEKLFF.

The gene calls are TRBV10-3 and TRBJ2-7, with no clear D. The germline V and J ends were trimmed by 0 bases and 1 base, with 10 bases remaining between them. The CDR3 spans 15 residues. Germline CDR1 and CDR2: ENHRY and SYGVKD. The DNA of the CDR3 is TGTGCCATCAGTGAGTCGGATGACGGGTCCTACGAGCAGTACTTC. It translates to CAISESDDGSYEQYF.

The chain carries TRBV19 and TRBJ2-1, with TRBD2 identical over 8 bases. Germline trimming cut 9 bases from V and 15 bases from J; bases unmatched to any gene: 19. The CDR3 is 14 amino acids. Germline V lookup: CDR1 LNHDA, CDR2 SQIVND (reference sequence). DNA for the CDR3: TGTGCCAGCGACAGCCTAGCGGGTTACCCCCTCCGGTTCTTC. It yields the protein CASDSLAGYPLRFF. The full variable domain, with the rest looked up from reference TRBV19 and TRBJ2-1, is DGGITQSPKYLFRKEGQNVTLSCEQNLNHDAMYWYRQDPGQGLRLIYYSQIVNDFQKGDIAEGYSVSREKKESFPLTVTSAQKNPTAFYLCASDSLAGYPLRFFGPGTRLTVL.

This clone was seen more than once but under ten times. The chain carries TRBV19 and TRBJ1-2; D is possibly TRBD1 (5 bases). Trimming removed 5 bases at V and 4 bases at J, with 14 bases between. CDR3 length equals 14 residues. Per germline, CDR1 LNHDA and CDR2 SQIVND (reference sequence). The CDR3 loop reads CASSPWGEAYGYTF. The CDR3 DNA follows: TGTGCCAGTAGTCCCTGGGGGGAGGCCTATGGCTACACCTTC. The entire variable domain, with the rest obtained from reference TRBV19 and TRBJ1-2, is as follows: DGGITQSPKYLFRKEGQNVTLSCEQNLNHDAMYWYRQDPGQGLRLIYYSQIVNDFQKGDIAEGYSVSREKKESFPLTVTSAQKNPTAFYLCASSPWGEAYGYTFGSGTRLTVV.

The rearrangement joins TRBV6-1 to TRBJ2-7; D might be TRBD1 (7 bases). Looked up from germline, CDR1 is MNHNS and CDR2 is SASEGT. V lost 0 bases and J lost 7, with 16 bases in between. There are 15 residues in the CDR3. CDR3 sequence (DNA): TGTGCCAGCAGTGAAGCGGCAGGGGGGCGTTGGGAGCAGTACTTC. Translation: CASSEAAGGRWEQYF.

This chain joins TRBV19 and TRBJ2-2, with 12 bases aligning to TRBD2. After removal of 3 bases from V and 7 bases from J, the junction contained 9 bases not matched to a gene. CDR3 length: 17 amino acids. Germline V gives CDR1 LNHDA, CDR2 SQIVND (reference sequence). The chain's CDR3 is CASSIRLAGGLVGELFF. CDR3 in DNA: TGTGCCAGTAGTATCAGGCTAGCGGGAGGGCTTGTCGGGGAGCTGTTTTTT.

The J gene is TRBJ2-1, the V gene TRBV6-5; weak D call: TRBD1 (5 bases). V was pared by 2 bases and J by 2 bases, with 10 bases between. The CDR3 sequence is 15 residues long. CDR1 MNHEY and CDR2 SVGAGI come from the germline V gene. The CDR3: CASSYGHIPYNEQFF. Written as DNA, the CDR3 is TGTGCCAGCAGTTACGGACACATCCCCTACAATGAGCAGTTCTTC.

The rearrangement uses TRBV7-6 and TRBJ2-7; a possible D gene is TRBD1 (6 bases). V was pared by 5 bases and J by 2 bases, with 16 bases between. CDR1 and CDR2 from the germline V gene are SGHVS and FNYEAQ. The CDR3 totals 15 residues. For the CDR3, the DNA is TGTGCCAGCAGCCCGCAGACAGGCTGGGCCTACGAGCAGTACTTC. As protein: CASSPQTGWAYEQYF.

The V and J genes are TRBV10-2 and TRBJ2-7; 8 nucleotides line up with TRBD2. CDR1 is WSHSY and CDR2 is SAAADI in the germline V gene. The CDR3 contains 14 residues. The V gene end was trimmed by 6 bases and the J gene end by 3 bases; junction bases not matched to a gene: 7. CDR3 loop: CASRATSEYYEQYF. In nucleotides, the CDR3 is TGCGCCAGCAGAGCGACTAGCGAATACTACGAGCAGTACTTC.

This clone was counted once. The chain joins TRBV5-1 to TRBJ1-2, with D perhaps TRBD1 (5 bases). V was clipped by 0 bases and J by 7 bases, with 13 bases between them. CDR1 SGHRS and CDR2 YFSETQ come from the germline V gene. The CDR3 is 14 residues long. The CDR3 is CASSLGQPISGYTF. In DNA form, the CDR3 reads TGCGCCAGCAGCTTGGGACAGCCAATCTCTGGCTACACCTTC. Full variable domain (rest looked up from reference TRBV5-1 and TRBJ1-2): KAGVTQTPRYLIKTRGQQVTLSCSPISGHRSVSWYQQTPGQGLQFLFEYFSETQRNKGNFPGRFSGRQFSNSRSEMNVSTLELGDSALYLCASSLGQPISGYTFGSGTRLTVV.